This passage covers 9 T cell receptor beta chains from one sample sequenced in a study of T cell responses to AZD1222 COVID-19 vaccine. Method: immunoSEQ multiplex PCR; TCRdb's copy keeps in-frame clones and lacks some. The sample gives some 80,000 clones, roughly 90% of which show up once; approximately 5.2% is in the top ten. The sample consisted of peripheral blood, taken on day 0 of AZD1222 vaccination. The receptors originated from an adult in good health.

CDR3 nucleotide sequence: TGTGCCAGCAGTCCCGGGGGCTACAATCAGCCCCAGCATTTT. Residues: CASSPGGYNQPQHF. The chain uses TRBV28 and TRBJ1-5, with TRBD1 as a possible D gene (6 bases). The CDR3 is 14 amino acids. The V gene's germline CDR1 is MDHEN and CDR2 SYDVKM. V lost 5 bases and J 3 bases, leaving 11 bases between the germline ends.

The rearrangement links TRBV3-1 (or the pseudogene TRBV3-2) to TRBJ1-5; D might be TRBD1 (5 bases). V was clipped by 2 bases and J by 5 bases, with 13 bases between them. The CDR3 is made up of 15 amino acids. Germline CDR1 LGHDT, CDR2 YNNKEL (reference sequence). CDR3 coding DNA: TGTGCCAGCAGCCAAACCGGCAGGGCTCATCAGCCCCAGCATTTT. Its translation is CASSQTGRAHQPQHF.

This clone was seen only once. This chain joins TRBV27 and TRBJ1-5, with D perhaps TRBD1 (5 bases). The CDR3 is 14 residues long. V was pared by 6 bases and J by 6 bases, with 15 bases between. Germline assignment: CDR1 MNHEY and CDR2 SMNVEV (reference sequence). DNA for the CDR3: TGTGCCAGCAGAGAAGCTGACAGAGTTCAGCCCCAGCATTTT. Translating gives CASREADRVQPQHF.

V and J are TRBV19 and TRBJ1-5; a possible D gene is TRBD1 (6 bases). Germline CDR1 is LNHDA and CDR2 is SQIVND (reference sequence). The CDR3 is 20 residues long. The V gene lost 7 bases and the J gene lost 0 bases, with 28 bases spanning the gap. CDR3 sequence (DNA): TGTGCCAGTACCCTCTACTCGGGGGGGAGACAGGCAAATAGCAATCAGCCCCAGCATTTT. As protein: CASTLYSGGRQANSNQPQHF. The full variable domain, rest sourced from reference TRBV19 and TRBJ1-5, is DGGITQSPKYLFRKEGQNVTLSCEQNLNHDAMYWYRQDPGQGLRLIYYSQIVNDFQKGDIAEGYSVSREKKESFPLTVTSAQKNPTAFYLCASTLYSGGRQANSNQPQHFGDGTRLSIL.

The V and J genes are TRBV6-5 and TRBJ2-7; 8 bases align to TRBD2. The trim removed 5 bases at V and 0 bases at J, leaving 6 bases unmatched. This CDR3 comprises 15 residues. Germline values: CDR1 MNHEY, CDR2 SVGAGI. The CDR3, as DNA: TGTGCCAGCAGTCTCCGGGGGGGCAGCTCCTACGAGCAGTACTTC. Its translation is CASSLRGGSSYEQYF.

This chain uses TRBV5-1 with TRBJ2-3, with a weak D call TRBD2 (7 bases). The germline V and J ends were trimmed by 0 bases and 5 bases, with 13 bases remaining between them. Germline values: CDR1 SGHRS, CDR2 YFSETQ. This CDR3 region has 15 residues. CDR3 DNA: TGCGCCAGCAGCTTGGAGTCGGGGGGCAGAGATACGCAGTATTTT. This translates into CASSLESGGRDTQYF. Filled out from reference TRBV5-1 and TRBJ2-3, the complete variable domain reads KAGVTQTPRYLIKTRGQQVTLSCSPISGHRSVSWYQQTPGQGLQFLFEYFSETQRNKGNFPGRFSGRQFSNSRSEMNVSTLELGDSALYLCASSLESGGRDTQYFGPGTRLTVL.

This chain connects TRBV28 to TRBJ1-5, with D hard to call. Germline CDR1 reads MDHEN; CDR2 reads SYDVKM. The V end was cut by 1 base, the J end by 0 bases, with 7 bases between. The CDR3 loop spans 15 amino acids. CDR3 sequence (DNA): TGTGCCAGCAGTTTATTGGGTTATAGCAATCAGCCCCAGCATTTT. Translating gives CASSLLGYSNQPQHF.

The CDR3 coding sequence is TGTGCCAGCAGCCGCGGGTTTCAGGAGACCCAGTACTTC. It codes for CASSRGFQETQYF. The chain employs TRBV7-2 and TRBJ2-5; the D gene is possibly TRBD2 (5 bases). V was shortened by 5 bases and J by 5 bases, with 12 bases between the two germline ends. From germline, CDR1 is SGHTA and CDR2 FQGNSA. The CDR3 has 13 amino acids.

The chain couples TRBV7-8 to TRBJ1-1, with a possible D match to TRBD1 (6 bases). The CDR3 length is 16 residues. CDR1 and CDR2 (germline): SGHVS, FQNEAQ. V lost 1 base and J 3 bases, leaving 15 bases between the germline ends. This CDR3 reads CASSLVGGARDTEAFF. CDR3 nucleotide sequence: TGTGCCAGCAGCTTAGTGGGGGGGGCCAGGGACACTGAAGCTTTCTTT.